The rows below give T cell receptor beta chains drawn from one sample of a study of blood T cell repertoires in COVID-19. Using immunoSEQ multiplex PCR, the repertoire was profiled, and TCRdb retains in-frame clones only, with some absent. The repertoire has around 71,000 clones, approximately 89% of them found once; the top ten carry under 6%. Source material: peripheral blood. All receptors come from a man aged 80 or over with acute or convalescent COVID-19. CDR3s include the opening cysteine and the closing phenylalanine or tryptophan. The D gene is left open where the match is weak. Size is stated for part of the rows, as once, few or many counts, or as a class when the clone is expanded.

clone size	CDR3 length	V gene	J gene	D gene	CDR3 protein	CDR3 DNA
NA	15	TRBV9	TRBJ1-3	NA	CASSLQPNSGNTIYF	TGTGCCAGCAGCTTACAGCCTAACTCTGGAAACACCATATATTTT
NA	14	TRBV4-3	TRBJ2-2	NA	CASSLASNTGELFF	TGCGCCAGCAGCCTAGCTAGCAACACCGGGGAGCTGTTTTTT
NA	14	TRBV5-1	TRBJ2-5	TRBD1	CASSLDPGTGTQYF	TGCGCCAGCAGCCTCGATCCCGGGACAGGGACCCAGTACTTC
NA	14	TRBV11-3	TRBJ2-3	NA	CASSLGGRTDTQYF	TGTGCCAGCAGCTTAGGAGGGCGCACAGATACGCAGTATTTT
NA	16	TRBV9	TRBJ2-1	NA	CASSVAAGRVYNEQFF	TGTGCCAGCAGCGTAGCGGCGGGACGGGTATACAATGAGCAGTTCTTC
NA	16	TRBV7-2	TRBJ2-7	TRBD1	CASSLGTTGGAYEQYF	TGTGCCAGCAGCTTAGGCACGACAGGGGGTGCCTACGAGCAGTACTTC
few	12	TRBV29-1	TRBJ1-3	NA	CSATSSGNTIYF	TGCAGCGCAACTAGCTCTGGAAACACCATATATTTT
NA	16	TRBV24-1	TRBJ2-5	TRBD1	CATSSFGQGQRETQYF	TGTGCCACCAGTTCATTCGGACAGGGGCAGCGAGAGACCCAGTACTTC
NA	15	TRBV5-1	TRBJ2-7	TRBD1	CASSLSTGGIYEQYF	TGCGCCAGCAGCTTGTCGACAGGGGGCATCTACGAGCAGTACTTC
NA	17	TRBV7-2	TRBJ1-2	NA	CASSLALMGQANYGYTF	TGTGCCAGCAGCTTAGCGCTAATGGGGCAGGCTAACTATGGCTACACCTTC
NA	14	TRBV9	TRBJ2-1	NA	CASSVWGSGDEQFF	TGTGCCAGCAGCGTCTGGGGTTCGGGGGATGAGCAGTTCTTC
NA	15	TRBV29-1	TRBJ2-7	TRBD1	CSVETPTGGPYEQYF	TGCAGCGTTGAAACCCCTACAGGGGGCCCCTACGAGCAGTACTTC
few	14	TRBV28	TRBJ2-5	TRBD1	CASHSQGIGETQYF	TGTGCCAGCCACTCACAGGGGATCGGGGAGACCCAGTACTTC
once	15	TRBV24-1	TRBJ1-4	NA	CATWSFGVKNEKLFF	TGTGCCACCTGGTCGTTCGGGGTGAAGAATGAAAAACTGTTTTTT
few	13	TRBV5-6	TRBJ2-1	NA	CASSWASVAGQFF	TGTGCCAGCAGCTGGGCGTCCGTCGCGGGGCAGTTCTTC
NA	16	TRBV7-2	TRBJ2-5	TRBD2	CASSLASSGGQETQYF	TGTGCCAGCAGCTTAGCTTCTAGCGGGGGACAAGAGACCCAGTACTTC
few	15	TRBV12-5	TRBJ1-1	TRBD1	CASGPDRGLYTEAFF	TGTGCTAGTGGGCCGGACAGGGGGCTCTACACTGAAGCTTTCTTT
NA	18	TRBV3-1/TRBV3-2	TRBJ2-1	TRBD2	CASSQNSGGAVSYNEQFF	TGTGCCAGCAGCCAAAATAGCGGGGGGGCCGTCTCCTACAATGAGCAGTTCTTC